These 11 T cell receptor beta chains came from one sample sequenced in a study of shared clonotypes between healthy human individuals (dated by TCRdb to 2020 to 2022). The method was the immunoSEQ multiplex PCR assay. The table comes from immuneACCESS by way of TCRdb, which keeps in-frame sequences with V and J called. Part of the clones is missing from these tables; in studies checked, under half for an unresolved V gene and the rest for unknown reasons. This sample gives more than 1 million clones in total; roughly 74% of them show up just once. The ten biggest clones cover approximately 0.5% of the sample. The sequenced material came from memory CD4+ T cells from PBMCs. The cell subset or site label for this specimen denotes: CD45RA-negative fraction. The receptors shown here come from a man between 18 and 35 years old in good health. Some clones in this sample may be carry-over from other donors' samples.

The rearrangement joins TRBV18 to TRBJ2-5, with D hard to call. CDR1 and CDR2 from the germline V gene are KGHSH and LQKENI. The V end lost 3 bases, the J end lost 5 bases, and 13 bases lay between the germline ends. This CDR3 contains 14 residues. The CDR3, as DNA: TGTGCCAGCTCACCCCTTCCCTTCGCCGAGACCCAGTACTTC. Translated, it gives CASSPLPFAETQYF.

CDR3 sequence reads: CASSFGSGGRETQYF. Here the CDR3 DNA reads TGTGCCAGCAGCTTTGGGAGCGGGGGCAGGGAAACCCAGTACTTC. V and J are TRBV11-1 and TRBJ2-5; the match to TRBD2 covers 8 bases. Germline values: CDR1 SGHAT, CDR2 FQDESV (reference sequence). With V trimmed by 3 bases and J by 8 bases, 11 bases remained unmatched. The CDR3 sequence is 15 residues long.

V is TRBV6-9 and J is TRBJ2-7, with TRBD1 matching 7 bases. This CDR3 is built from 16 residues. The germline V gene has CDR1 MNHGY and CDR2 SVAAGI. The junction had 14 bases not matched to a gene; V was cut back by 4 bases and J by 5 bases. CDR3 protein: CASSSFPVQGFHEQYF. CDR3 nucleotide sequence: TGTGCCAGCAGTTCGTTCCCGGTACAGGGGTTCCACGAGCAGTACTTC.

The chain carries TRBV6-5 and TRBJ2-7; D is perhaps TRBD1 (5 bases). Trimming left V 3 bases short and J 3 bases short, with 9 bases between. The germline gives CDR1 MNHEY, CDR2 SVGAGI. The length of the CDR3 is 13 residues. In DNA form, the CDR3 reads TGTGCCAGCAGTTATCAGGGTAGCTACGAGCAGTACTTC. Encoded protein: CASSYQGSYEQYF.

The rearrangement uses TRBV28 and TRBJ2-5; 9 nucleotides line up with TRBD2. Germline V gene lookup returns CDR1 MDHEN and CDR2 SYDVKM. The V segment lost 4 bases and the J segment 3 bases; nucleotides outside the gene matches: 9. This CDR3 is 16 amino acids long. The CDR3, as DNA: TGTGCCAGCAGTTATAGTTCGGGACTAGCAGAAGAGACCCAGTACTTC. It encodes CASSYSSGLAEETQYF.

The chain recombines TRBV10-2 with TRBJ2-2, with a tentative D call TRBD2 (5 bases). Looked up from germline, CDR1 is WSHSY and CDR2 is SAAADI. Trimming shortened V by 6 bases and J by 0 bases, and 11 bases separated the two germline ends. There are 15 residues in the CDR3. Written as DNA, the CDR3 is TGCGCCAGCAGGTTAGCCGGGGCGAACACCGGGGAGCTGTTTTTT. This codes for CASRLAGANTGELFF.

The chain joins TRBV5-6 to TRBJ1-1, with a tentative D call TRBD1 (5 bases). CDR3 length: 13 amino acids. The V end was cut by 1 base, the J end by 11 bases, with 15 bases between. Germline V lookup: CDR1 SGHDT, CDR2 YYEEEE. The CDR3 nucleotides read TGTGCCAGCAGCTTGCGGGTAGCAGGGAAGGCTTTCTTT. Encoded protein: CASSLRVAGKAFF.

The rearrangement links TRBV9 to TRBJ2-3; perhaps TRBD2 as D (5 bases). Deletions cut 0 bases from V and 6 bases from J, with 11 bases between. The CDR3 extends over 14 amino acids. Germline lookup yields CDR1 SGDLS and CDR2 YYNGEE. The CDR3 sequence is CASSVDLAMDTQYF. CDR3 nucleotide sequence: TGTGCCAGCAGCGTAGATCTAGCCATGGATACGCAGTATTTT.

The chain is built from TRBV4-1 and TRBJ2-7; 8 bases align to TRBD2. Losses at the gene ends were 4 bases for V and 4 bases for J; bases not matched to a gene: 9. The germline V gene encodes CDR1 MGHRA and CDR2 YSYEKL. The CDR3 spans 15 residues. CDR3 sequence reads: CASSPLGTSIYEQYF. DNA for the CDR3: TGCGCCAGCAGCCCCCTCGGGACTAGTATATACGAGCAGTACTTC.

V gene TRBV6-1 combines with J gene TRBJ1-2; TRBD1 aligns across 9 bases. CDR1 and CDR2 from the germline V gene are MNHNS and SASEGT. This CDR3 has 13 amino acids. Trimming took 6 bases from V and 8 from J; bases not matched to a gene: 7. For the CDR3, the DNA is TGTGCCAGCAGCAGCCGGGACAGGGACGGCTACACCTTC. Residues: CASSSRDRDGYTF.

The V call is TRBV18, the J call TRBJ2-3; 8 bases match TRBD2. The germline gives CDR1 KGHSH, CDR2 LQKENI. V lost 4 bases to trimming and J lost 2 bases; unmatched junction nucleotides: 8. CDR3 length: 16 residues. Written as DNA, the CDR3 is TGTGCCAGCTCACGGGTTGCGGGAGGTACCACAGATACGCAGTATTTT. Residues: CASSRVAGGTTDTQYF.